The 16 T cell receptor beta chains listed next were all sequenced from one sample in a study of cytomegalovirus exposure and HLA in healthy donors (dated by TCRdb to the late 2010s). The library was made by the immunoSEQ multiplex PCR assay. For the multiplex PCR, a mixture combining 60 forward primers for TCR Vbeta segments and 13 reverse primers for TCR Jbeta segments was used. The clones in this table, taken by TCRdb from immuneACCESS, are in-frame only. Not every clone is retained; where verified, under half of the shortfall comes from an unresolved V gene, and the cause of the rest is unknown. This sample gives around 150,000 clones in total; about 74% of them show up just once. The ten largest clones capture around 3% of the sample. Sequenced sample: PBMCs. The receptor source for this set is a male donor in good health and CMV-seronegative.

The gene calls are TRBV28 and TRBJ2-6; a weak D match, TRBD2 (7 bases). The V and J ends lost 6 bases and 0 bases respectively, with 18 bases between them. This CDR3 has 18 residues. The germline gives CDR1 MDHEN, CDR2 SYDVKM. CDR3 in amino acids: CASSSGGHRPSGANVLTF. The CDR3 bases are TGTGCCAGCAGCTCGGGGGGACATCGTCCCTCTGGGGCCAACGTCCTGACTTTC.

This clone came up a few times. This sequence joins TRBV29-1 and TRBJ1-2; D is uncertain. V shed 6 bases and J shed 2 bases, with 13 bases lying between them. The CDR3 sequence is 13 residues long. CDR1 is SQVTM and CDR2 is ANQGSEA in the germline V gene. Here the CDR3 reads CSVRYRENYGYTF. CDR3 in DNA: TGCAGCGTCCGTTACAGAGAAAACTATGGCTACACCTTC. Using reference TRBV29-1 and TRBJ1-2 for the parts outside the CDR3, the full variable domain is SAVISQKPSRDICQRGTSLTIQCQVDSQVTMMFWYRQQPGQSLTLIATANQGSEATYESGFVIDKFPISRPNLTFSTLTVSNMSPEDSSIYLCSVRYRENYGYTFGSGTRLTVV.

The chain has TRBV6-6 and TRBJ1-2; 8 bases fit TRBD1. The CDR3 extends over 14 amino acids. V trimming: 5 bases; J trimming: 0 bases; junction bases outside the gene matches: 2. CDR1 and CDR2 (germline): MNHNY, SVGAGI (reference sequence). The CDR3 sequence: CASSQTGANYGYTF. In DNA, the CDR3 is TGTGCCAGCAGTCAGACAGGGGCTAACTATGGCTACACCTTC.

This clone showed up just a few times. The rearrangement links TRBV9 to TRBJ2-1; the match to TRBD2 covers 12 bases. This CDR3 has 15 residues. The V gene end was trimmed by 7 bases and the J gene end by 8 bases; junction bases not matched to a gene: 10. The germline V gene encodes CDR1 SGDLS and CDR2 YYNGEE. The CDR3 DNA follows: TGTGCCAGCTCGGAGGGACTAGCGGGTTTATATGAGCAGTTCTTC. Translation gives CASSEGLAGLYEQFF.

V gene TRBV7-3 combines with J gene TRBJ2-3; TRBD1 aligns across 11 bases. Looked up from germline, CDR1 is SGHTA and CDR2 is FQGTGA. This CDR3 is built from 17 residues. V trimming: 5 bases; J trimming: 6 bases; junction bases outside the gene matches: 13. Here the CDR3 DNA reads TGTGCCAGCAGCACCCTCGGACAGGGGGCGGTAGGGGATACGCAGTATTTT. It codes for CASSTLGQGAVGDTQYF.

This chain joins TRBV4-1 and TRBJ1-1; TRBD1 agrees at 10 bases. CDR3 length: 15 amino acids. CDR1 and CDR2 (germline): MGHRA, YSYEKL. The ends lost 0 bases at V and 5 bases at J; junction bases unmatched: 3. CDR3 sequence: CASSQDRDRGTEAFF. For the CDR3, the DNA is TGCGCCAGCAGCCAAGACCGGGACAGGGGAACTGAAGCTTTCTTT.

V gene TRBV6-5 combines with J gene TRBJ2-2; 12 nucleotides align to TRBD1. CDR3 length equals 15 residues. With V trimmed by 2 bases and J by 6 bases, 1 base remained unmatched. Germline CDR1 and CDR2: MNHEY and SVGAGI. DNA of the CDR3: TGTGCCAGCAGTTACGGGACAGGGGGCTCCGGGGAGCTGTTTTTT. As protein: CASSYGTGGSGELFF.

This chain uses TRBV9 with TRBJ2-2; 9 positions match TRBD1. CDR3 length: 18 residues. With V trimmed by 2 bases and J by 0 bases, 8 bases remained unmatched. Germline V CDR1 and CDR2: SGDLS, YYNGEE. CDR3 DNA: TGTGCCAGCAGCGTCCCCCGGGACAGGGCTACGAACACCGGGGAGCTGTTTTTT. It encodes CASSVPRDRATNTGELFF.

This chain connects TRBV29-1 to TRBJ2-3; the match to TRBD1 covers 10 bases. CDR3 length equals 14 residues. Losses at the gene ends were 6 bases for V and 4 bases for J; bases not matched to a gene: 7. Looked up from germline, CDR1 is SQVTM and CDR2 is ANQGSEA. CDR3 coding DNA: TGCAGCGTCCGGGACAGGGGTCCCGCAGATACGCAGTATTTT. Its translation: CSVRDRGPADTQYF.

For this clone: Other DNA sequences in the same sample also yield this CDR3. The chain combines TRBV28 with TRBJ2-3; TRBD2 might be the D (5 bases). CDR3 length equals 15 residues. CDR1 MDHEN and CDR2 SYDVKM come from the germline V gene. The ends were cut back, 6 bases at V and 1 base at J, with 14 bases in the middle. CDR3 amino acids: CASSFWGSGTDTQYF. CDR3 DNA sequence: TGTGCCAGCAGCTTTTGGGGTAGCGGCACAGATACGCAGTATTTT.

This sequence joins TRBV28 and TRBJ1-2; 7 positions agree with TRBD1. V was clipped by 4 bases and J by 4 bases; unmatched bases: 15. The germline V gene has CDR1 MDHEN and CDR2 SYDVKM. CDR3 length: 17 residues. The CDR3, as DNA: TGTGCCAGCAGTTCGTGGGGTGGGGACAGCTACGCCTATGGCTACACCTTC. This codes for CASSSWGGDSYAYGYTF.

DNA for the CDR3: TGTGCCAGCAGGCCCTATATGGAGACCCAGTACTTC. Encoded protein: CASRPYMETQYF. This rearrangement joins TRBV6-1 to TRBJ2-5; D unresolved. The germline V gene encodes CDR1 MNHNS and CDR2 SASEGT. The CDR3 is 12 residues long. V lost 6 bases to trimming and J lost 5 bases, with 10 bases between them.

The CDR3 nucleotides are TGTGCCAGCAGCGATCGGACAGGGGGCCGTGAGACCCAGTACTTC. Translation gives CASSDRTGGRETQYF. The V call is TRBV9, the J call TRBJ2-5, with 11 nucleotides matching TRBD1. The V gene end was trimmed by 3 bases and the J gene end by 5 bases; junction bases not matched to a gene: 6. CDR3 length equals 15 residues. Germline CDR1 is SGDLS and CDR2 is YYNGEE.

The chain couples TRBV2 to TRBJ2-1, with TRBD2 matching 8 bases. Germline CDR1 reads SNHLY; CDR2 reads FYNNEI. V was clipped by 5 bases and J by 12 bases; unmatched bases: 6. The CDR3 covers 12 residues. The CDR3 DNA reads TGTGCCAGCAGTCGAATGGGACTAGGGCAGTTCTTC. It codes for CASSRMGLGQFF.

J is TRBJ2-7 and V is TRBV28, with D unresolved. Trimming left V 2 bases short and J 2 bases short, with 13 bases between. The length of the CDR3 is 15 residues. CDR1 is MDHEN and CDR2 is SYDVKM in the germline V gene. CDR3 sequence (DNA): TGTGCCAGCAGTTTAAGTAACGGCAGGACCTACGAGCAGTACTTC. This sequence encodes CASSLSNGRTYEQYF.

CDR3 protein: CASSPRQGAYYNSPLHF. CDR3 in DNA: TGTGCCAGCAGTCCCCGCCAGGGGGCTTACTATAATTCACCCCTCCACTTT. The chain combines TRBV28 with TRBJ1-6, with TRBD1 matching over 8 bases. Germline-derived CDR1 and CDR2 are MDHEN and SYDVKM. J gave up 3 bases and V 5 bases, and 9 bases lay outside the gene matches. The CDR3 length is 17 residues.